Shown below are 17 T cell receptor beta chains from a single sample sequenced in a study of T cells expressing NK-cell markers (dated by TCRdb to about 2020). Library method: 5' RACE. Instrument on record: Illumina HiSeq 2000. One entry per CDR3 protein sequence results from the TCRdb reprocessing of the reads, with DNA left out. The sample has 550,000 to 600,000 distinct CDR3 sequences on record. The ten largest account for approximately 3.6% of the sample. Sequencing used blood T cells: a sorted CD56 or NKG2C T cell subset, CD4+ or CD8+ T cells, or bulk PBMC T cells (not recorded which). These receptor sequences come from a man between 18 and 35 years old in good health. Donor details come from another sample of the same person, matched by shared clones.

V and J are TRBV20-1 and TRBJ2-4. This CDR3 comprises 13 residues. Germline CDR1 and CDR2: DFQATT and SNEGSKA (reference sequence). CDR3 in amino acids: CSASTTIKNIQYF.

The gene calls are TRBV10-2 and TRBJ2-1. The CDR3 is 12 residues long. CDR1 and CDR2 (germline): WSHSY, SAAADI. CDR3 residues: CASSEFFNEQFF.

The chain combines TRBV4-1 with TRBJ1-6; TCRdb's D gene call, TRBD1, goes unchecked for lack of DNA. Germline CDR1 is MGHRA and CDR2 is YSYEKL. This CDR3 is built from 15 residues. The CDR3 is CASSQPSGHNSPLHF.

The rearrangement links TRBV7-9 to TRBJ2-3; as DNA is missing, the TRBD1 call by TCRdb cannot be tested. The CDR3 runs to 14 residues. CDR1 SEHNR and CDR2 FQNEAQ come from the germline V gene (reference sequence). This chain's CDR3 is CASSNRGFTDTQYF.

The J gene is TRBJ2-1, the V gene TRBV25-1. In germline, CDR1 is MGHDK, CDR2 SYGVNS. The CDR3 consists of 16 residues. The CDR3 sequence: CASSDPDIREYNEQFF.

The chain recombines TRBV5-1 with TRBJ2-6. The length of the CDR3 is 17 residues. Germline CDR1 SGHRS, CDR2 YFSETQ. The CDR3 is CASSFGVGRSGANVLTF.

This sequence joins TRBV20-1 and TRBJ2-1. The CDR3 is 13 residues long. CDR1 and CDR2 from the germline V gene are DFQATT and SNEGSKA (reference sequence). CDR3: CSANADPSNEQFF.

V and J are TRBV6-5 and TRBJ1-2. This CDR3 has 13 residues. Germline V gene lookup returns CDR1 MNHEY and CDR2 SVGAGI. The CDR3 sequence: CASSYYDNYGYTF.

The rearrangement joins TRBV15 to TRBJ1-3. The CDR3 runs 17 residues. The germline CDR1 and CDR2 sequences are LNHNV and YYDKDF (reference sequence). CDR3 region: CATSREKRAGSGNTIYF.

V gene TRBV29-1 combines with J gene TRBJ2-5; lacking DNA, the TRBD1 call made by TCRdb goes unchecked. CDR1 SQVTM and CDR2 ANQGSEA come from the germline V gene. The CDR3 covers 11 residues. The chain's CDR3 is CSVPWMGTQYF.

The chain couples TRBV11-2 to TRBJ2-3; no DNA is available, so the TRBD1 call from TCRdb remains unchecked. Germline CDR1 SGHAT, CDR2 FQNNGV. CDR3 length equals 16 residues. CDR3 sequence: CASSGQPGRIQDTQYF.

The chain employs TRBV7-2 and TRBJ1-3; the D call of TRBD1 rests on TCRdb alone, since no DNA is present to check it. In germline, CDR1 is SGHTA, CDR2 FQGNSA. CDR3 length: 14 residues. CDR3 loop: CASSLDPVWDTIYF.

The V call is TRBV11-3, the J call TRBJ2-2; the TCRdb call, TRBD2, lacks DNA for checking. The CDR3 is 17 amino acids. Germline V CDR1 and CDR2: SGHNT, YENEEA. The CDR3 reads CASSANIAGANTGELFF.

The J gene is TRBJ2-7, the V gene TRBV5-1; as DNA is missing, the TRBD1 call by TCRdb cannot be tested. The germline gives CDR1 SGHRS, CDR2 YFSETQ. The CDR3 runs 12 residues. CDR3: CASSRDGYEQYF.

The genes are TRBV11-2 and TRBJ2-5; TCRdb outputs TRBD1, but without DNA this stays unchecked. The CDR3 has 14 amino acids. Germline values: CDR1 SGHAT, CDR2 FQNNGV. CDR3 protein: CASSRRGYQETQYF. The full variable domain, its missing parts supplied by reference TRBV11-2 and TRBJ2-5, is EAGVAQSPRYKIIEKRQSVAFWCNPISGHATLYWYQQILGQGPKLLIQFQNNGVVDDSQLPKDRFSAERLKGVDSTLKIQPAKLEDSAVYLCASSRRGYQETQYFGPGTRLLVL.

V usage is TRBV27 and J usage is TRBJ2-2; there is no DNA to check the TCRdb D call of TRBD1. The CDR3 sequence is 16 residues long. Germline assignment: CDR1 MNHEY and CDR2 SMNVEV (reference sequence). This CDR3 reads CASSFLSQGGTGELFF.

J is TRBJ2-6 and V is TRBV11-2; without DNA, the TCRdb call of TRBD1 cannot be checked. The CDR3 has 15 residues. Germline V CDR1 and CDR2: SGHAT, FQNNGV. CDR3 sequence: CASSSGPSGANVLTF.